These 16 T cell receptor beta chains originate from one sample sequenced in a study of tumor-infiltrating lymphocytes in primary liver carcinoma. TCR beta cDNA was prepared out of roughly 500 ng total RNA by means of a constant-region primer. Sequencing libraries for TCR beta derived from three nested multiplex PCR rounds that used slightly modified ARM-PCR. Both of the initial two PCR rounds ran for approximately 11 cycles and employed TRBV1-TRBV30 forward primers alongside a C-beta reverse primer. TCRdb re-called the multiplex PCR reads with MiXCR, one entry per CDR3 protein. The table lists about 50,000 distinct CDR3 sequences, 70% to 80% of them singletons, with approximately 25% in the top ten. Bulk tissue was left unsorted, and RNA and DNA were co-extracted from 20-30 mg of it. Sequenced: liver tumor tissue from sampling region 5. The subset is: tumor region T5, tumor centre. The receptors here all came from a man in his forties with primary liver carcinoma and hepatitis B virus infection.

This clonotype was seen many times. The V and J genes are TRBV12-3 or TRBV12-4 and TRBJ1-2; D gene uncertain. Deletions cut 6 bases from V and 8 bases from J, with 13 bases between. This CDR3 contains 12 residues. The CDR3 bases are TGTGCCAGCAGCTCTGGAGGTATGGGCTACACCTTC. It yields the protein CASSSGGMGYTF.

The chain recombines TRBV5-1 with TRBJ2-1; the match to TRBD2 covers 7 bases. Germline V gene sequence: CDR1 SGHRS, CDR2 YFSETQ. V was clipped by 5 bases and J by 4 bases; unmatched bases: 6. The CDR3 loop spans 14 amino acids. CDR3 sequence: CASRPSSGYNEQFF. CDR3 DNA sequence: TGCGCCAGCAGGCCCTCTAGCGGATACAATGAGCAGTTCTTC.

Notes on this clonotype: The germline gene is not matched at one end of the junction; a read error may be the cause. The V and J genes are TRBV5-1 and TRBJ2-7; D unclear. The CDR3 extends over 15 amino acids. The germline V gene encodes CDR1 SGHRS and CDR2 YFSETQ. In DNA form, the CDR3 reads TGCGCCAGCAGCTTGGGTCGGATGAGCTCCTACGGGCAGTACTTT. Amino acids: CASSLGRMSSYGQYF.

This clonotype is categorized as medium-sized. The genes are TRBV7-3 and TRBJ2-3; D is uncertain. The CDR3 length is 14 residues. Trimming left V 6 bases short and J 1 base short, with 11 bases between. Germline assignment: CDR1 SGHTA and CDR2 FQGTGA. The CDR3 sequence is CASSLAGGTDTQYF. The CDR3 region has the DNA TGTGCCAGCAGTTTGGCCGGAGGCACAGATACGCAGTATTTT.

This chain uses TRBV19 with TRBJ2-1, with 10 bases matching TRBD2. Germline V lookup: CDR1 LNHDA, CDR2 SQIVND (reference sequence). The CDR3 sequence is 16 residues long. The ends lost 7 bases at V and 15 bases at J; junction bases unmatched: 21. The DNA of the CDR3 is TGTGCCAGTACACCCCATGAAGCGGGAGGGACCAATGTGCCGTTCTTC. This gives the protein CASTPHEAGGTNVPFF.

The rearrangement joins TRBV4-2 to TRBJ2-6; 11 positions agree with TRBD2. The CDR3 has 18 amino acids. The germline V gene encodes CDR1 LGHNA and CDR2 YNFKEQ. DNA of the CDR3: TGTTCCAACAGCCAAGTTGGGACTAGCGGTTCCGTGGCCAACGTCCTGACTTTC. This codes for CSNSQVGTSGSVANVLTF.

The sample holds one count of this clonotype. At one of its ends the junction is not consistent with the germline gene, which may arise from a read error. The chain carries TRBV29-1 and TRBJ2-1; no clear D. The germline CDR1 and CDR2 sequences are SQVTM and ANQGSEA. CDR3 length equals 14 residues. CDR3 coding DNA: TGCAGAGTTGATGCTGGGGTAAAGGTGGATGAGCAGTTCTTC. Protein product: CRVDAGVKVDEQFF.

The table lists this clonotype with a count of one. The gene calls are TRBV5-1 and TRBJ2-5, with 8 bases lining up with TRBD1. Germline-derived CDR1 and CDR2 are SGHRS and YFSETQ. The CDR3 consists of 15 residues. The ends lost 2 bases at V and 4 bases at J; junction bases unmatched: 7. This CDR3 is CASSLSGGGGETQYF. The CDR3 DNA reads as TGCGCCAGCAGCTTATCAGGGGGCGGAGGAGAGACCCAGTACTTC.

Concerning this clonotype: At one end the junction does not follow the germline gene, possibly because of a read error. The chain has TRBV28 and TRBJ2-2, with D perhaps TRBD1 or TRBD2 (6 bases each). In germline, CDR1 is MDHEN, CDR2 SYDVKM. This CDR3 comprises 17 residues. The CDR3, as DNA: TGTGCCAGCAGTTATTCGGGACTGGGGGCGAACACCGCGGAGCTGTTTTTT. The encoded protein is CASSYSGLGANTAELFF.

For this clonotype: This CDR3 fails to terminate in the conserved phenylalanine or tryptophan, so it likely reflects a read error. J is TRBJ2-3 and V is TRBV7-9; 8 nucleotides line up with TRBD1. The CDR3 extends over 15 amino acids. Germline CDR1 is SEHNR and CDR2 is FQNEAQ (reference sequence). The ends lost 8 bases at V and 4 bases at J; junction bases unmatched: 11. CDR3 in DNA: TGTGCCAGCTGCTCGGACAGGGACTGGGCAGATACGCAGTATTTA. Protein product: CASCSDRDWADTQYL.

Note on this clonotype: One end of the junction is discordant with germline, which a read error may explain. V and J are TRBV24-1 and TRBJ2-1; tentative D call: TRBD1 (5 bases). There are 14 residues in the CDR3. Germline assignment: CDR1 KGHDR and CDR2 SFDVKD. CDR3 sequence (DNA): TGTGTCACCGGTGATCCAGGGTTGGGGAATGAGCAGTTCTTC. This translates into CVTGDPGLGNEQFF.

This clonotype is medium-sized in the sample. CDR3 DNA sequence: TGTGCCTGGAGTACCTCCTCGGGCTGGGAGACCCAGTACTTC. Amino acid sequence: CAWSTSSGWETQYF. V is TRBV30 and J is TRBJ2-5; D call uncertain. Looked up from germline, CDR1 is GTSNPN and CDR2 is SVGIG (reference sequence). The CDR3 contains 14 residues. Trimming removed 2 bases from V and 5 bases from J, with 15 bases in between.

Concerning this clonotype: The CDR3 carries no conserved terminal phenylalanine or tryptophan, so it likely arises from a read error. The rearrangement uses TRBV11-2 and TRBJ2-3; 13 nucleotides agree with TRBD2. Germline CDR1 and CDR2: SGHAT and FQNNGV. The CDR3 is 17 amino acids. The CDR3 is CASCLRTSGSFPDTQYL. The DNA of the CDR3 is TGTGCCAGCTGCTTGAGGACTAGCGGGAGTTTTCCAGATACGCAGTATCTT.

This clonotype has more than one count but fewer than ten. The J gene is TRBJ2-1, the V gene TRBV6-6; 7 bases are a match to TRBD2. The CDR3 totals 17 residues. V lost 5 bases and J lost 0; bases outside the gene matches: 10. CDR1 MNHNY and CDR2 SVGAGI come from the germline V gene (reference sequence). This CDR3 is CASSETPGGSSYNEQFF. CDR3 in DNA: TGTGCCAGCAGTGAAACTCCCGGGGGGAGCTCCTACAATGAGCAGTTCTTC.

This clonotype has only a few counts. The V and J genes are TRBV27 and TRBJ1-6; D perhaps matches TRBD1 (5 bases). The CDR3 consists of 14 residues. Looked up from germline, CDR1 is MNHEY and CDR2 is SMNVEV (reference sequence). Trimming removed 3 bases at V and 2 bases at J, with 5 bases between. The CDR3 spells CASSLGPYNSPLHF. As DNA, the CDR3 is TGTGCCAGCAGTTTGGGGCCCTATAATTCACCCCTCCACTTT.

Note on this clonotype: Since a much larger clone is just one base distant, this may be a read error. The chain uses TRBV28 and TRBJ1-5; D might be TRBD1 (5 bases). The CDR3 spans 14 residues. Germline loops: CDR1 MDHEN, CDR2 SYDVKM. The CDR3 loop is CANSLWGVGQPQHF. Here the CDR3 DNA reads TGTGCCAACAGTTTATGGGGGGTGGGTCAGCCCCAGCATTTT.